This T cell receptor (beta chain) was recorded in a study of cytomegalovirus exposure and HLA in healthy donors. The CDR3 is 14 amino acids. The V and J ends lost 6 bases and 4 bases, in that order; junction bases with no gene match: 4. Per the germline V gene, CDR1 is LNHDA and CDR2 is SQIVND (reference sequence). This clone was observed a few times. What it recognizes is unknown. This PCR relied on a set of 60 Vbeta primers and 13 Jbeta primers. The table came from immunoSEQ multiplex PCR; TCRdb's copy has only in-frame clones and leaves some out. The sample has about 170,000 clones, 80% to 90% seen once. General study findings and limits: Accurate predictions that matched the HLA-A and HLA-B alleles of most subjects were reportedly made from TCR beta sequences.

The sample was PBMCs. The origin of this receptor is a woman aged 18 to 35 in good health and CMV-seronegative. The rearrangement links TRBV19 to TRBJ2-2; 8 positions agree with TRBD1. In nucleotides, the CDR3 is TGTGCCAGTAGCCCGGGACAGGCCACCGGGGAGCTGTTTTTT. Its translation: CASSPGQATGELFF.